Sequencing of this T cell receptor beta chain was carried out in a study of radiation and T cells in renal cell carcinoma. TCRdb's table, derived via immunoSEQ multiplex PCR, lists solely in-frame clones and lacks some. The sample shows tens of thousands of clones, around 89% of them seen only once. This CDR3 region has 15 residues. Germline loops: CDR1 SGHNT, CDR2 YYREEE (reference sequence). Noted time point: blood 4 weeks post-SBRT, at nephrectomy. Described treatment: 15 Gy SBRT to primary tumor, nephrectomy 4 weeks later. The patient's renal cell carcinoma had clear cell pathology. The study's findings and limits: From baseline, blood top tumor clonotypes peaked at 2 weeks post-radiation.

This clone came up once. What it binds is not known. At one boundary the junction diverges from the germline segment, which might be a read error. The clonotype was recovered from a woman aged 65 to 85 with renal cell carcinoma. The chain is built from TRBV5-4 and TRBJ2-3; 12 bases are a match to TRBD2. Sequences were derived from blood, sampled from a patient whose treatment included radiotherapy and nephrectomy. In nucleotides, the CDR3 is TGTGCCAGCAGCTTATGGACTAGCGGGACAGTTACGCAGTATTTT. Its protein is CASSLWTSGTVTQYF.